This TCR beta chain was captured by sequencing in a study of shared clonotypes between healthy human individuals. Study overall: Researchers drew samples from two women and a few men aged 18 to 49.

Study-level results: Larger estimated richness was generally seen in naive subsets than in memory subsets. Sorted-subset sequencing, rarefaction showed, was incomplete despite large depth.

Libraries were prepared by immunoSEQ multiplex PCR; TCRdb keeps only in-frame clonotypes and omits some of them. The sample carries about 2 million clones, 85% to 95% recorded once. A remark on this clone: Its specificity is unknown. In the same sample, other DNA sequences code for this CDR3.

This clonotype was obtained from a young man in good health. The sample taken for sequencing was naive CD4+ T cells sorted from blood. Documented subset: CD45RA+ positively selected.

The CDR3 DNA follows: TGTGCCAGCAGCTCGGGACTAGCGGGGGCCACAGATACGCAGTATTTT. Protein product: CASSSGLAGATDTQYF. The V and J genes are TRBV7-3 and TRBJ2-3, with TRBD2 matching over 14 bases. Germline values: CDR1 SGHTA, CDR2 FQGTGA. This CDR3 is built from 16 residues. Unmatched junction bases numbered 2, after V lost 4 bases and J lost 2 bases.